The clone carrying this TCR beta chain was observed at least ten times. Its specificity is unknown. The data belong to a study of blood T cells in healthy people across ages. The overall study: With template switching, about one barcoded beta molecule was captured per two T cells. Overall study findings and caveats: No one knew whether donors had CMV, which possibly confounded expanded clonotype changes. Donors of long life had a larger count of naive CD4+ cells and greater diversity than aged donors.

Trimming took 6 bases from V and 6 from J, leaving 13 bases between them. This CDR3 is built from 13 residues. Germline-derived CDR1 and CDR2 are MNHEY and SVGEGT. Then a second PCR, running about 7 to 11 cycles, was carried out with a sample-barcoded 5' primer and a J-beta primer mix. TCRdb called the 5' RACE reads again in MiXCR, with one record for every CDR3 protein. The sample has around 870,000 distinct CDR3 sequences, 29% seen once; the top ten hold around 16%. The V and J genes are TRBV6-2 or TRBV6-3 and TRBJ2-3; D is undetermined. Sequences were obtained from blood. This TCR was recovered from an elderly woman in good health. Here the CDR3 DNA reads TGTGCCAGCAGCCGGAGCCCCCCGGATACGCAGTATTTT. It encodes CASSRSPPDTQYF.